The present TCR beta chain was sequenced within a study of cytomegalovirus exposure and HLA in healthy donors. A multiplex PCR was run with 60 Vbeta primers and 13 Jbeta primers. Authors' analysis steps: Around 9.9 million shared chains were among the roughly 78 million unique TCR beta chains that a later analysis counted. The protocol was immunoSEQ multiplex PCR, while the TCRdb copy is restricted to in-frame clones and leaves out a portion. D and trimming come from the DNA, and the V and J calls and clone size come from that table. Altogether about 110,000 clones are present, about 64% being singletons, with the ten largest covering roughly 8.3%. Per the germline V gene, CDR1 is SGHDT and CDR2 is YYEEEE. V was trimmed by 4 bases and J by 6 bases, leaving 11 bases between them. This CDR3 comprises 14 residues. Overall study findings and caveats: A later analysis reportedly identified an Asian-associated ancestry cluster as carrying fewer N-insertions than the approximately 670-donor mean. Rare sequences made up most TCRs, while some public TCRs were found in many donors. A missense variant in DCLRE1C was later tied to TCR beta V- and J-gene trimming.

About this clone: Its antigen is still unknown.

The sequenced sample consisted of PBMCs. The chain couples TRBV5-6 to TRBJ1-6; no firm D call. This receptor was obtained from a man between 18 and 35 years old in good health and CMV-seropositive. The CDR3 DNA follows: TGTGCCAGCAGCCCGCGCCACGGTAATTCACCCCTCCACTTT. This encodes CASSPRHGNSPLHF.